A selection of T cell receptor beta chains follows, all from one sample in a study of response to subunit inactivated influenza vaccine. From the RT-PCR reads, TCRdb called clonotypes with MiXCR, one entry per CDR3 protein. The profile shows 500,000 or so distinct CDR3 sequences, 15% to 20% of them singletons. The material sequenced was CD4+ T cells sorted from PBMCs, taken less than 30 months after vaccination. These receptors all come from a man between 45 and 75 years old who received an inactivated influenza vaccine. The CDR3 runs from the conserved cysteine through the conserved F or W. The D gene is left open where the match is weak. Size is omitted from some rows. Given values are once, few, many or a class for expanded clones.

clone_size d_call j_call v_call cdr3_aa cdr3_nt
few TRBD1 TRBJ1-5 TRBV5-1 CASSPGQGANQPQHF TGCGCCAGCAGCCCCGGACAGGGGGCCAATCAGCCCCAGCATTTT
many TRBD1 TRBJ2-1 TRBV12-3/TRBV12-4 CASSLGQPNNEQFF TGTGCCAGCAGCTTGGGACAGCCGAATAATGAGCAGTTCTTC
few - TRBJ2-7 TRBV15 CATSKYSGFVHEQYF TGTGCCACCAGCAAGTATTCAGGGTTCGTCCACGAGCAGTACTTC
few - TRBJ2-5 TRBV30 CAWSRRGIEETQYF TGTGCCTGGAGTCGAAGAGGGATTGAAGAGACCCAGTACTTC
- - TRBJ1-1 TRBV28 CASSPPGQGEAFF TGTGCCAGCAGTCCCCCGGGGCAGGGTGAAGCTTTCTTT
many - TRBJ2-2 TRBV3-1 CASSQGENTGELFF TGTGCCAGCAGCCAAGGGGAGAACACCGGGGAGCTGTTTTTT
- TRBD2 TRBJ2-3 TRBV7-2 CASRPPGLASTDTQYF TGTGCCAGCAGACCACCGGGACTAGCGAGCACAGATACGCAGTATTTT
few - TRBJ2-2 TRBV13 CASSLGQRQGELFF TGTGCCAGCAGCTTAGGACAGCGCCAAGGGGAGCTGTTTTTT
many TRBD1 TRBJ2-1 TRBV29-1 CSVEPGTGLSSYNEQFF TGCAGCGTTGAACCCGGGACAGGGTTAAGCTCCTACAATGAGCAGTTCTTC
- - TRBJ2-4 TRBV12-3/TRBV12-4 CASSSGQGGLNIQYF TGTGCCAGCAGTTCGGGGCAGGGGGGGCTAAACATTCAGTACTTC
- TRBD1 TRBJ2-2 TRBV9 CASSVHGQGLNTGELFF TGTGCCAGCAGCGTGCACGGACAGGGACTGAACACCGGGGAGCTGTTTTTT
- TRBD2 TRBJ2-1 TRBV6-2/TRBV6-3 CASSYWRGGLNEQFF TGTGCCAGCAGTTATTGGCGGGGGGGCTTGAATGAGCAGTTCTTC
- TRBD1 TRBJ2-3 TRBV12-3/TRBV12-4 CATRTGMTDTQYF TGTGCCACTCGGACAGGGATGACAGATACGCAGTATTTT
few TRBD2 TRBJ2-3 TRBV11-2 CASSLGSGSSTDTQYF TGTGCCAGCAGCTTGGGCAGCGGGAGCAGCACAGATACGCAGTATTTT
few TRBD1 TRBJ1-6 TRBV7-9 CASSKTGTGNNSPLHF TGTGCCAGCAGCAAAACCGGGACAGGGAATAATTCACCCCTCCACTTT
- TRBD1 TRBJ2-1 TRBV28 CASSSRDRGLNNEQFF TGTGCCAGCAGTTCCCGGGACAGGGGGCTCAACAATGAGCAGTTCTTC
many - TRBJ2-7 TRBV4-1 CASSQSTLYEQYF TGCGCCAGCAGCCAAAGCACACTATACGAGCAGTACTTC
few - TRBJ1-3 TRBV25-1 CASSVPGTPGNTIYF TGTGCCAGCAGTGTACCAGGGACCCCTGGAAACACCATATATTTT
- TRBD1 TRBJ2-6 TRBV6-2/TRBV6-3 CASRGQGSGANVLTF TGTGCCAGCAGGGGACAGGGATCTGGGGCCAACGTCCTGACTTTC
many - TRBJ1-5 TRBV5-5 CASSLGTVNQPQHF TGTGCCAGCAGCTTGGGCACAGTCAATCAGCCCCAGCATTTT
- - TRBJ2-3 TRBV12-3/TRBV12-4 CASKSPGPDTQYF TGTGCCAGCAAGTCGCCAGGGCCAGATACGCAGTATTTT
many TRBD1 TRBJ2-7 TRBV4-3 CASSQDMGQNYEQYF TGCGCCAGCAGCCAAGATATGGGACAGAACTACGAGCAGTACTTC
- - TRBJ2-5 TRBV15 CATSNLGLETQYF TGTGCCACCAGCAACCTGGGCCTGGAGACCCAGTACTTC
few - TRBJ1-1 TRBV4-3 CASSQDTQGATEAFF TGCGCCAGCAGCCAAGATACCCAGGGAGCCACTGAAGCTTTCTTT
many TRBD2 TRBJ2-1 TRBV4-1 CASSHSTSGGDNEQFF TGCGCCAGCAGCCACTCCACTAGCGGGGGGGACAATGAGCAGTTCTTC
few - TRBJ1-2 TRBV12-3/TRBV12-4 CASSPRGSGYGYTF TGTGCCAGCAGCCCCCGAGGTAGTGGCTATGGCTACACCTTC